This T cell receptor (beta chain) was captured in a study of patients and donors after allogeneic stem cell transplantation. This clonotype has a handful of counts. TCRdb reprocessed the RT-PCR reads with MiXCR, giving one entry per CDR3 protein. Of over 200,000 distinct CDR3 sequences in the sample, around 41% were seen once. The CDR3 sequence is 13 residues long. J gave up 10 bases and V 6 bases, and 9 bases lay outside the gene matches. This chain connects TRBV12-3 or TRBV12-4 to TRBJ1-5, with 7 positions matching TRBD1. Sequencing used blood, either unsorted or a sorted T cell fraction (not recorded which). This TCR derives from a human donor who was either an allogeneic HSCT recipient or a stem cell or donor lymphocyte infusion donor (not recorded which). It is not recorded whose cells these are; they may come from a transplant donor. The CDR3 DNA is TGTGCCAGCAGCAGGGGGAGAGTTGGTCCCCAGCATTTT. Its translation is CASSRGRVGPQHF.